A selection of T cell receptor beta chains follows, all from one sample in a study of T-cell reconstitution after alpha-beta-depleted transplantation in children. TCRdb re-analysed the PCR reads in MiXCR, keeping a single row per CDR3 protein. This sample has a few hundred thousand distinct CDR3 sequences; roughly 7% occur once, and the top ten carry about 6%. This specimen consisted of PBMCs, obtained before TCRalphabeta/CD19-depleted stem cell transplant. These receptors were collected from a boy aged 2-9 years with acute lymphoblastic leukemia, due to receive a stem cell transplant. CDR3s include the opening cysteine and the closing phenylalanine or tryptophan. A D gene is named only where the DNA matches it firmly. Not every row has a clone size; where given, it reads once, few, many or a size class.

V: TRBV7-2; J: TRBJ2-7; D: TRBD1; size: many; CDR3: CASSFADRPYEQYF; DNA: TGTGCCAGCAGCTTTGCGGACAGGCCCTACGAGCAGTACTTC
V: TRBV5-1; J: TRBJ2-5; D: -; size: -; CDR3: CASSSTSSETQYF; DNA: TGCGCCAGCAGCTCTACTAGTTCCGAGACCCAGTACTTC
V: TRBV27; J: TRBJ2-7; D: TRBD2; size: -; CDR3: CASSPPRTSEAEQYF; DNA: TGTGCCAGCAGTCCCCCCCGGACTAGCGAGGCCGAGCAGTACTTC
V: TRBV11-2; J: TRBJ2-7; D: TRBD2; size: -; CDR3: CASRSPAGGGYEQYF; DNA: TGTGCCAGCCGCTCCCCAGCGGGGGGGGGCTACGAGCAGTACTTC
V: TRBV5-1; J: TRBJ2-5; D: -; size: many; CDR3: CASSLGRGQEVQETQYF; DNA: TGCGCCAGCAGCTTAGGAAGGGGCCAGGAGGTCCAAGAGACCCAGTACTTC
V: TRBV4-2; J: TRBJ2-7; D: -; size: medium-sized; CDR3: CASSQERGGWISSYEQYF; DNA: TGTGCCAGCAGCCAAGAACGAGGGGGGTGGATAAGCTCCTACGAGCAGTACTTC
V: TRBV4-3; J: TRBJ2-2; D: TRBD1; size: many; CDR3: CASRRTGANTGELFF; DNA: TGCGCCAGCAGAAGGACAGGCGCGAACACCGGGGAGCTGTTTTTT
V: TRBV7-6; J: TRBJ2-5; D: -; size: -; CDR3: CASSDLGPPGTQYF; DNA: TGTGCCAGCAGCGACCTGGGTCCCCCGGGGACCCAGTACTTC
V: TRBV20-1; J: TRBJ2-7; D: -; size: many; CDR3: CSARDRGEQYF; DNA: TGCAGTGCTAGAGATCGGGGGGAGCAGTACTTC
V: TRBV7-9; J: TRBJ2-3; D: -; size: few; CDR3: CASSSRVPGSDTQYF; DNA: TGTGCCAGCAGCTCCCGGGTCCCGGGGTCGGATACGCAGTATTTT
V: TRBV28; J: TRBJ1-1; D: -; size: many; CDR3: CASSFSTSLPEAFF; DNA: TGTGCCAGCAGTTTCTCCACTTCGTTGCCCGAAGCTTTCTTT
V: TRBV12-3/TRBV12-4; J: TRBJ2-7; D: -; size: many; CDR3: CASSLGSKQYF; DNA: TGTGCCAGCAGTTTGGGCAGCAAGCAGTACTTC
V: TRBV6-6; J: TRBJ2-6; D: -; size: many; CDR3: CASVGTGANVLTF; DNA: TGTGCCAGCGTTGGCACTGGGGCCAACGTCCTGACTTTC
V: TRBV6-5; J: TRBJ2-3; D: TRBD2; size: many; CDR3: CASSTSGGAFDTQYF; DNA: TGTGCCAGCAGTACTAGCGGGGGGGCCTTTGATACGCAGTATTTT
V: TRBV27; J: TRBJ2-5; D: TRBD2; size: -; CDR3: CASSRGVGRTETQYF; DNA: TGTGCCAGCAGTCGGGGGGTGGGGAGGACAGAGACCCAGTACTTC
V: TRBV7-2; J: TRBJ2-3; D: TRBD2; size: few; CDR3: CASSPRTSGGRHTQYF; DNA: TGTGCCAGCAGCCCCCGGACTAGCGGGGGGAGGCATACGCAGTATTTT
V: TRBV20-1; J: TRBJ2-5; D: -; size: many; CDR3: CSATTTQETQYF; DNA: TGCAGTGCCACCACTACCCAAGAGACCCAGTACTTC
V: TRBV14; J: TRBJ2-7; D: TRBD1; size: few; CDR3: CASSHSGTGMYF; DNA: TGTGCCAGCAGCCATTCCGGGACAGGGATGTACTTC
V: TRBV4-3; J: TRBJ2-2; D: TRBD2; size: many; CDR3: CASSPQREVGELFF; DNA: TGCGCCAGCAGCCCACAGCGGGAGGTCGGGGAGCTGTTTTTT
V: TRBV4-2; J: TRBJ2-6; D: -; size: many; CDR3: CASSQERVTFSGANVLTF; DNA: TGTGCCAGCAGCCAAGAGAGAGTAACCTTCTCTGGGGCCAACGTCCTGACTTTC
V: TRBV11-2; J: TRBJ2-3; D: TRBD1; size: few; CDR3: CASSSRDRADTQYF; DNA: TGTGCCAGCAGCTCCCGGGACAGGGCAGATACGCAGTATTTT
V: TRBV12-3/TRBV12-4; J: TRBJ2-1; D: -; size: few; CDR3: CASSSARKDEQFF; DNA: TGTGCCAGCAGTTCCGCTAGGAAGGATGAGCAGTTCTTC
V: TRBV4-3; J: TRBJ1-2; D: -; size: -; CDR3: CASSQDLGLPYGYTF; DNA: TGCGCCAGCAGCCAAGACCTGGGACTTCCGTATGGCTACACCTTC
V: TRBV7-2; J: TRBJ1-5; D: -; size: few; CDR3: CATALGPISNQPQHF; DNA: TGTGCCACCGCATTAGGACCAATTAGCAATCAGCCCCAGCATTTT
V: TRBV11-3; J: TRBJ1-1; D: TRBD1; size: many; CDR3: CASSSGTGEMNTEAFF; DNA: TGTGCCAGCAGCTCCGGGACAGGAGAGATGAACACTGAAGCTTTCTTT
V: TRBV7-8; J: TRBJ1-5; D: TRBD1; size: many; CDR3: CASSLDRVSNQPQHF; DNA: TGTGCCAGCAGCTTGGACAGGGTGAGCAATCAGCCCCAGCATTTT
V: TRBV12-3/TRBV12-4; J: TRBJ1-3; D: TRBD1; size: many; CDR3: CASSSGTGSGTIYF; DNA: TGTGCCAGCAGCTCCGGGACAGGGAGTGGCACCATATATTTT
V: TRBV24-1; J: TRBJ2-1; D: TRBD2; size: many; CDR3: CATNPAGDQFF; DNA: TGTGCCACCAATCCAGCGGGGGACCAGTTCTTC
V: TRBV29-1; J: TRBJ2-3; D: -; size: many; CDR3: CSGGRERGTQYF; DNA: TGCAGCGGCGGAAGGGAGCGTGGTACGCAGTATTTT
V: TRBV25-1; J: TRBJ1-6; D: TRBD1; size: many; CDR3: CASSERQGTGHSPLHF; DNA: TGTGCCAGCAGTGAACGCCAGGGGACAGGACATTCACCCCTCCACTTT
V: TRBV29-1; J: TRBJ2-1; D: TRBD2; size: -; CDR3: CSVEDSSGVSSYNEQFF; DNA: TGCAGCGTTGAAGACAGTAGCGGGGTAAGCTCCTACAATGAGCAGTTCTTC
V: TRBV28; J: TRBJ2-5; D: TRBD1; size: many; CDR3: CASSSWTGADQETQYF; DNA: TGTGCCAGCAGTTCCTGGACAGGGGCAGACCAAGAGACCCAGTACTTC
V: TRBV28; J: TRBJ1-5; D: -; size: many; CDR3: CASSKANQPQHF; DNA: TGTGCCAGCAGCAAAGCGAATCAGCCCCAGCATTTT
V: TRBV2; J: TRBJ1-5; D: -; size: many; CDR3: CASSSKGNGQPQHF; DNA: TGTGCCAGCAGTTCGAAGGGGAATGGTCAGCCCCAGCATTTT
V: TRBV29-1; J: TRBJ1-2; D: TRBD1; size: many; CDR3: CSVGGDRNYGYTF; DNA: TGCAGCGTTGGAGGGGACAGGAACTATGGCTACACCTTC
V: TRBV20-1; J: TRBJ2-5; D: TRBD2; size: -; CDR3: CSLSPSGSLETQYF; DNA: TGCAGTTTAAGCCCTAGCGGGAGTTTGGAGACCCAGTACTTC
V: TRBV11-3; J: TRBJ2-3; D: -; size: -; CDR3: CASSPVRTDTQYF; DNA: TGTGCCAGCAGTCCGGTCCGCACAGATACGCAGTATTTT
V: TRBV20-1; J: TRBJ2-1; D: TRBD2; size: many; CDR3: CSAEPGLGNEQFF; DNA: TGCAGTGCGGAACCGGGACTAGGCAATGAGCAGTTCTTC
V: TRBV2; J: TRBJ2-5; D: -; size: many; CDR3: CASSEETQYF; DNA: TGCGCCAGCAGTGAGGAGACCCAGTACTTC
V: TRBV5-1; J: TRBJ2-7; D: -; size: many; CDR3: CASSLESSSYEQYF; DNA: TGCGCCAGCAGCTTGGAGTCCAGTTCCTACGAGCAGTACTTC
V: TRBV7-2; J: TRBJ2-2; D: TRBD1; size: many; CDR3: CASSSRQGSDTGELFF; DNA: TGTGCCAGCAGCTCACGACAGGGGTCCGACACCGGGGAGCTGTTTTTT
V: TRBV29-1; J: TRBJ2-5; D: TRBD1; size: many; CDR3: CSVVDRGILQETQYF; DNA: TGCAGCGTTGTTGACAGGGGAATTCTTCAAGAGACCCAGTACTTC
V: TRBV28; J: TRBJ2-4; D: -; size: many; CDR3: CASSAPGRRDIQYF; DNA: TGTGCCAGCAGCGCCCCGGGACGGCGAGACATTCAGTACTTC
V: TRBV28; J: TRBJ2-7; D: -; size: many; CDR3: CASSITGTADEQYF; DNA: TGTGCCAGCAGCATTACCGGGACGGCCGACGAGCAGTACTTC
V: TRBV18; J: TRBJ1-5; D: TRBD1; size: -; CDR3: CASSETGGNQPQHF; DNA: TGTGCCAGCTCCGAAACAGGGGGAAATCAGCCCCAGCATTTT
V: TRBV6-2/TRBV6-3; J: TRBJ2-7; D: TRBD2; size: many; CDR3: CASRGLAGGRNEQYF; DNA: TGTGCCAGCAGGGGACTAGCGGGAGGTCGAAACGAGCAGTACTTC
V: TRBV20-1; J: TRBJ2-2; D: TRBD2; size: many; CDR3: CSANQAGSYTGELFF; DNA: TGCAGTGCTAATCAAGCGGGATCATATACCGGGGAGCTGTTTTTT
V: TRBV6-1; J: TRBJ1-6; D: TRBD1; size: few; CDR3: CASSLRDRNSPLHF; DNA: TGTGCCAGCAGTCTCCGGGACAGGAATTCACCCCTCCACTTT
V: TRBV7-6; J: TRBJ1-1; D: -; size: few; CDR3: CASSHTVNTEAFF; DNA: TGTGCCAGCAGCCACACAGTGAACACTGAAGCTTTCTTT
V: TRBV28; J: TRBJ1-5; D: TRBD1; size: many; CDR3: CASSLVRGQNQPQHF; DNA: TGTGCCAGCAGTTTGGTCAGGGGGCAGAATCAGCCCCAGCATTTT
V: TRBV20-1; J: TRBJ2-5; D: -; size: few; CDR3: CSAFRLTGASPETQYF; DNA: TGCAGTGCTTTCCGACTGACCGGGGCTAGCCCTGAGACCCAGTACTTC
V: TRBV7-6; J: TRBJ2-1; D: TRBD2; size: few; CDR3: CASSQGLRVSAGGNEQFF; DNA: TGTGCCAGCAGCCAGGGACTTCGGGTTTCCGCGGGAGGTAATGAGCAGTTCTTC
V: TRBV7-8; J: TRBJ1-1; D: -; size: few; CDR3: CASSLGGPVGYTEAFF; DNA: TGTGCCAGCAGCTTGGGGGGGCCCGTGGGTTACACTGAAGCTTTCTTT
V: TRBV11-2; J: TRBJ2-2; D: TRBD2; size: -; CDR3: CASSPLAGRDTGELFF; DNA: TGTGCCAGCAGCCCCTTAGCGGGACGGGACACCGGGGAGCTGTTTTTT
V: TRBV24-1; J: TRBJ2-2; D: -; size: many; CDR3: CATSENGYIGELFF; DNA: TGTGCCACCAGTGAGAACGGGTACATCGGGGAGCTGTTTTTT
V: TRBV7-3; J: TRBJ2-5; D: TRBD1; size: -; CDR3: CASSPGTGGYETQYF; DNA: TGTGCCAGCAGCCCGGGGACAGGGGGTTACGAGACCCAGTACTTC
V: TRBV7-2; J: TRBJ2-7; D: TRBD2; size: few; CDR3: CASSLGASGVSSYEQYF; DNA: TGTGCCAGCAGCTTAGGAGCTAGCGGGGTAAGCTCCTACGAGCAGTACTTC
V: TRBV28; J: TRBJ2-7; D: TRBD1; size: few; CDR3: CASIQTGENYEQYF; DNA: TGTGCCAGCATCCAGACAGGGGAGAACTACGAGCAGTACTTC
V: TRBV12-3/TRBV12-4; J: TRBJ1-6; D: -; size: many; CDR3: CASSPRGGSPLHF; DNA: TGTGCCAGCAGTCCCCGGGGGGGTTCACCCCTCCACTTT